One TCR beta chain is described in this entry. The sample belongs to a study of cytomegalovirus exposure and HLA in healthy donors. The PCR employed 60 Vbeta primers together with 13 Jbeta primers. Assay used: immunoSEQ multiplex PCR; TCRdb lists only in-frame clones, some missing. Here the sample spans about 140,000 clones, about three quarters being singletons. The V segment lost 3 bases and the J segment 4 bases; nucleotides outside the gene matches: 8. Germline assignment: CDR1 MNHNS and CDR2 SASEGT. This CDR3 is 15 amino acids long. This TCR was recovered from a male donor in good health and CMV-seropositive. The V and J genes are TRBV6-1 and TRBJ2-7; 8 positions agree with TRBD1. Sequencing was performed on PBMCs. The CDR3 bases are TGTGCCAGCAGTGATGGACAGCGACAGGGGTACGAGCAGTACTTC. Translation gives CASSDGQRQGYEQYF.